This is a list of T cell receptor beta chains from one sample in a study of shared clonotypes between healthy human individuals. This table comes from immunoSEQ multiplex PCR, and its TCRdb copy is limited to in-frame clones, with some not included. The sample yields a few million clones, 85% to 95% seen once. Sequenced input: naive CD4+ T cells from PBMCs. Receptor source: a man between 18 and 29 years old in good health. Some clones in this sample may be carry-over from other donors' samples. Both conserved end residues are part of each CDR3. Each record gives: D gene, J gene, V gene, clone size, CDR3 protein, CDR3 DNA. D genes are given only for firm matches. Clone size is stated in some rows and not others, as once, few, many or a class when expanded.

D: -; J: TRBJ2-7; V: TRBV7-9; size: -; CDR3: CASSRVSGYEQYF; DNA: TGTGCCAGCAGCCGGGTTAGCGGATACGAGCAGTACTTC
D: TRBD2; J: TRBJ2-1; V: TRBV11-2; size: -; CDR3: CASSLTSGSYNEQFF; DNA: TGTGCCAGCAGCCTGACTAGCGGCTCCTACAATGAGCAGTTCTTC
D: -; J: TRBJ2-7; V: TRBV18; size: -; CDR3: CASSLNRAAHEQYF; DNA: TGTGCCAGCTCACTTAACCGGGCTGCCCACGAGCAGTACTTC
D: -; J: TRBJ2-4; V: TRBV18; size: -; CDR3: CASSPQVKNIQYF; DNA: TGTGCCAGCTCACCACAGGTCAAAAACATTCAGTACTTC
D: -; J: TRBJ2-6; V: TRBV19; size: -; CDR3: CASRPQGTVLSGANVLTF; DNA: TGTGCCAGTAGACCACAGGGAACCGTCCTCTCTGGGGCCAACGTCCTGACTTTC
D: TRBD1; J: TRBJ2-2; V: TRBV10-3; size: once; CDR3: CAILGSGGSPINTGELFF; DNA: TGTGCCATTCTAGGATCAGGGGGATCCCCTATAAACACCGGGGAGCTGTTTTTT
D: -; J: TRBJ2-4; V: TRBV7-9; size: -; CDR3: CASSSDWSARNIQYF; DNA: TGTGCCAGCAGCTCCGACTGGTCGGCGCGGAACATTCAGTACTTC
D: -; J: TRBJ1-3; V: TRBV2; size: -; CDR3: CASRRGDHSGNTIYF; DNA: TGTGCCAGCAGAAGAGGGGACCACTCTGGAAACACCATATATTTT
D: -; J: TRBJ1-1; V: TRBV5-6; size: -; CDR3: CASSLGGAGTEAFF; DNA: TGTGCCAGCAGCTTGGGCGGGGCCGGCACTGAAGCTTTCTTT
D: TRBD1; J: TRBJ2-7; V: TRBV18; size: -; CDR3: CASSLDRARGEQYF; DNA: TGTGCCAGCTCACTGGACAGGGCGAGGGGCGAGCAGTACTTC
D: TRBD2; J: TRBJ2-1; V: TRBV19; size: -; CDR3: CASRPLGLAGNNEQFF; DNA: TGTGCCAGTAGACCCTTAGGTCTAGCGGGGAACAATGAGCAGTTCTTC
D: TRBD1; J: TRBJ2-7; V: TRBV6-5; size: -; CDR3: CASSPGTGGHEQYF; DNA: TGTGCCAGCAGTCCCGGGACAGGGGGTCACGAGCAGTACTTC
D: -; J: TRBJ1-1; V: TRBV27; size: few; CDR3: CASRWLTRGTEAFF; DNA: TGTGCCAGCCGTTGGCTCACGAGGGGCACTGAAGCTTTCTTT
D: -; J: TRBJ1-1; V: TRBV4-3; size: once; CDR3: CASSPRQELMNTEAFF; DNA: TGCGCCAGCAGCCCACGACAGGAGTTAATGAACACTGAAGCTTTCTTT
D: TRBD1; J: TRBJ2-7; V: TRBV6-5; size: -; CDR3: CASSYETGSYEQYF; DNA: TGTGCCAGCAGTTACGAGACAGGGAGCTACGAGCAGTACTTC
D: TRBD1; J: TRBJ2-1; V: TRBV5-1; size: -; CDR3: CASSTDRDEQFF; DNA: TGCGCCAGCAGCACGGACAGGGATGAGCAGTTCTTC
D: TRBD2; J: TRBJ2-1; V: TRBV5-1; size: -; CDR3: CASALAGGYNEQFF; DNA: TGCGCCAGCGCGTTAGCGGGGGGCTACAATGAGCAGTTCTTC
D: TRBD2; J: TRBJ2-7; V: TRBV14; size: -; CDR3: CASSQRGSGNSYEQYF; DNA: TGTGCCAGCAGCCAAAGGGGTAGCGGGAACTCCTACGAGCAGTACTTC
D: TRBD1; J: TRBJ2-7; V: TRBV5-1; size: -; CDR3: CASSLQSAGGYEQYF; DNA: TGCGCCAGCAGCTTGCAGTCGGCAGGGGGCTACGAGCAGTACTTC
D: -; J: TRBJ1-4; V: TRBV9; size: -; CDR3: CASSPQGTNEKLFF; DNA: TGTGCCAGCAGCCCCCAGGGGACTAATGAAAAACTGTTTTTT
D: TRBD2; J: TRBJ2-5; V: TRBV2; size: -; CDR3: CASSLAAQETQYF; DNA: TGTGCCAGCAGTCTAGCGGCCCAAGAGACCCAGTACTTC
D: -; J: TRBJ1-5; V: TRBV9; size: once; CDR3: CASSVGKATDQPQHF; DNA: TGTGCCAGCAGCGTAGGTAAAGCAACCGATCAGCCCCAGCATTTT
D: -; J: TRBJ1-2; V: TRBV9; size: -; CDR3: CASSGEGNYGYTF; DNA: TGTGCCAGCAGCGGCGAGGGTAACTATGGCTACACCTTC
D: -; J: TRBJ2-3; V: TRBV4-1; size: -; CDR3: CASSQGPEALLVTDTQYF; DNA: TGCGCCAGCAGCCAAGGACCCGAGGCTTTGTTGGTTACAGATACGCAGTATTTT
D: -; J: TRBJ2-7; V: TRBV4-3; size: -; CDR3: CASSPTTSGQPSEQYF; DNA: TGCGCCAGCAGCCCCACGACCTCGGGCCAGCCGTCCGAGCAGTACTTC
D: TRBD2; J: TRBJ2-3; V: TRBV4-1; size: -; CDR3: CASSPSGFITDTQYF; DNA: TGCGCCAGCAGCCCTAGCGGGTTTATCACAGATACGCAGTATTTT
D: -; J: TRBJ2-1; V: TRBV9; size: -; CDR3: CASSPGRGREYNEQFF; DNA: TGTGCCAGCAGCCCCGGTCGGGGAAGGGAATACAATGAGCAGTTCTTC
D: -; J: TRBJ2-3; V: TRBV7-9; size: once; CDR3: CASSPRGADTQYF; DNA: TGTGCCAGCAGCCCGCGCGGTGCAGATACGCAGTATTTT
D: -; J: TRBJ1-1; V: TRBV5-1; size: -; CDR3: CASSLLAGIAEAFF; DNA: TGCGCCAGCAGCTTGTTGGCGGGGATCGCGGAAGCTTTCTTT
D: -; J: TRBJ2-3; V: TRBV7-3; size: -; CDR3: CASSSRGAIGGDTQYF; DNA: TGTGCCAGCAGTTCTCGAGGGGCGATTGGTGGAGATACGCAGTATTTT
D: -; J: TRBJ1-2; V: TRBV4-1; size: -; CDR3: CASSEGKGYTF; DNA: TGCGCCAGCAGTGAGGGAAAAGGCTACACCTTC
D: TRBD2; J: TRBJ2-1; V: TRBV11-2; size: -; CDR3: CASSLGGLAGASEQFF; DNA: TGTGCCAGCAGCTTAGGGGGCCTAGCGGGAGCTAGTGAGCAGTTCTTC
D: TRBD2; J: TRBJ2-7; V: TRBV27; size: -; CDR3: CASSLVGGITYEQYF; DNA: TGTGCCAGCAGTTTGGTGGGAGGGATAACCTACGAGCAGTACTTC
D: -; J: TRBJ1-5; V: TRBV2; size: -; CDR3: CASSEARRDNQPQHF; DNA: TGTGCCAGCAGTGAAGCGCGCAGGGACAATCAGCCCCAGCATTTT
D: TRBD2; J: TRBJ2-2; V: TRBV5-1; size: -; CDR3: CASSLAPGGTGELFF; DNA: TGCGCCAGCAGCTTGGCCCCGGGGGGCACCGGGGAGCTGTTTTTT
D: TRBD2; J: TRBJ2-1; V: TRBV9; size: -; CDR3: CASSASSGNEQFF; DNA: TGTGCCAGCAGCGCCTCTAGCGGCAATGAGCAGTTCTTC
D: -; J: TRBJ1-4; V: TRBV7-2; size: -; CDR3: CASSWPTNGKEKLFF; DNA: TGTGCCAGCAGCTGGCCAACAAACGGGAAGGAAAAACTGTTTTTT
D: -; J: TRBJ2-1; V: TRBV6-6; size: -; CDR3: CASSFQGSSYNEQFF; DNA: TGTGCCAGCAGTTTTCAGGGGAGCTCCTACAATGAGCAGTTCTTC
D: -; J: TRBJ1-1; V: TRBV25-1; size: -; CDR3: CASRQVGGTEAFF; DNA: TGTGCCAGCAGACAAGTTGGGGGGACTGAAGCTTTCTTT
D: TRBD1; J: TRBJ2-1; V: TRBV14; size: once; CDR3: CASRRKSGTGPNDEQFF; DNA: TGTGCCAGCAGGCGAAAGTCCGGGACAGGGCCCAACGATGAGCAGTTCTTC
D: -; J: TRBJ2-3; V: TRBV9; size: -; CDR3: CASSVVWGAADTQYF; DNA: TGTGCCAGCAGCGTAGTATGGGGGGCGGCTGATACGCAGTATTTT
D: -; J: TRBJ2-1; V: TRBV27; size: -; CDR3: CASSLRPGEQFF; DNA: TGTGCCAGCAGTTTAAGACCTGGTGAGCAGTTCTTC
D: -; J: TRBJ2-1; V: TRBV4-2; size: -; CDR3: CASSRAGRRNEQFF; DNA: TGTGCCAGCAGCCGGGCAGGGAGGCGCAATGAGCAGTTCTTC
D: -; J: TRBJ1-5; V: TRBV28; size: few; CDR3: CASSLRQSFQPQHF; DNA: TGTGCCAGCAGTTTAAGGCAGTCCTTTCAGCCCCAGCATTTT
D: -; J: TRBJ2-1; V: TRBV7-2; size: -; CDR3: CASSLSGVPYNEQFF; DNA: TGTGCCAGCAGCTTAAGCGGAGTTCCCTACAATGAGCAGTTCTTC
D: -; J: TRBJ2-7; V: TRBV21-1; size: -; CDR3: CASSKALYRGLSSYEQYF; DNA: TGTGCCAGCAGCAAAGCACTGTACAGGGGTCTAAGCTCCTACGAGCAGTACTTC
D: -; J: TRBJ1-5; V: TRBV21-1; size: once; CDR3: CASSTLTLTQPQHF; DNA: TGTGCCAGCAGCACACTGACACTTACTCAGCCCCAGCATTTT
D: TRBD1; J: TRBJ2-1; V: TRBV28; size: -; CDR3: CASSKGDRDNEQFF; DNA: TGTGCCAGCAGCAAGGGGGACAGGGATAATGAGCAGTTCTTC
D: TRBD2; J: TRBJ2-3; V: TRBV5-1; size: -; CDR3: CASSYVAGVTTDTQYF; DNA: TGCGCCAGCAGCTACGTAGCGGGAGTTACCACAGATACGCAGTATTTT